The entry that follows covers one TCR beta chain sequence. The record originates from a study of blood T cell repertoires in COVID-19. TCRdb keeps only in-frame clones here, not all; method: immunoSEQ multiplex PCR. The profile shows a few hundred thousand clones, 88% of them singletons. Looked up from germline, CDR1 is LGHDT and CDR2 is YNNKEL (reference sequence). The CDR3 covers 13 residues. The V end was cut by 2 bases, the J end by 8 bases, with 12 bases between. The V and J genes are TRBV3-1 (or the pseudogene TRBV3-2) and TRBJ1-2, with D possibly TRBD1 on 5 matching bases. This clonotype was obtained from a woman between 18 and 30 years old who had recovered from COVID-19. Specimen: PBMCs or T cells enriched from blood (not recorded which). The CDR3: CASSQSGFRGYTF. CDR3 DNA: TGTGCCAGCAGCCAATCAGGGTTTCGAGGCTACACCTTC.